Each of the 20 T cell receptor beta chains below was sequenced from the same sample in a study of T and B cells in COVID-19 patients. From blood, about 230-500 ng of genomic DNA served as TRB template. BIOMED2 TRB-A/B primer pools were used in multiplex TRB PCR. TCRdb independently ran MiXCR on the multiplex PCR reads; one entry per CDR3 protein. This repertoire shows more than 10,000 distinct CDR3 sequences, around 34% found once; its top ten account for roughly a sixth. Sequenced sample: blood. Receptor source: a human donor with active COVID-19.

The chain couples TRBV28 to TRBJ2-6; D is possibly TRBD1 (5 bases). The CDR3 consists of 16 residues. Germline loops: CDR1 MDHEN, CDR2 SYDVKM. V was pared by 8 bases and J by 1 base, with 15 bases between. The CDR3 spells CASSLRGTSGANVLTF. CDR3 nucleotide sequence: TGTGCCAGCTCACTAAGGGGTACTTCTGGGGCCAACGTCCTGACTTTC.

By share, this clonotype ranks as medium-sized. The chain carries TRBV5-4 and TRBJ2-2; D gene ambiguous. V shed 5 bases and J shed 6 bases, with 17 bases lying between them. The V gene's germline CDR1 is SGHNT and CDR2 YYREEE (reference sequence). The CDR3 is 15 residues long. CDR3 nucleotide sequence: TGTGCCAGCAGTTCCGACCCGATTTCGTCCGGGGAGCTGTTTTTT. The encoded protein is CASSSDPISSGELFF.

About this clonotype itself: The junction and the germline gene differ at one end; a read error may be behind it. V usage is TRBV5-4 and J usage is TRBJ2-5; perhaps TRBD2 as D (5 bases). The germline V gene encodes CDR1 SGHNT and CDR2 YYREEE (reference sequence). The CDR3 sequence is 13 residues long. DNA of the CDR3: TGTGTCAGCAGCCGCGGGCGTCAAGAGACCCAGTACTTC. Protein sequence: CVSSRGRQETQYF.

This clonotype was picked up a small number of times. The rearrangement links TRBV6-2 or TRBV6-3 to TRBJ2-7, with no clear D. Germline V gene sequence: CDR1 MNHEY, CDR2 SVGEGT. The CDR3 loop spans 14 amino acids. Trimming took off 4 bases at V and 0 bases at J, with 10 bases between the two ends. CDR3 nucleotides: TGTGCCAGCAGTTCCCACCGGACCTCCTACGAGCAGTACTTC. This translates into CASSSHRTSYEQYF.

This clonotype has just a few counts. CDR3 in amino acids: CASSLVAPLAEQFF. The CDR3 DNA sequence: TGTGCCAGCAGCTTAGTTGCGCCCCTAGCGGAGCAGTTCTTC. The chain links TRBV7-9 to TRBJ2-1; the D gene is possibly TRBD2 (6 bases). The V end was cut by 1 base, the J end by 10 bases, with 14 bases between. This CDR3 is built from 14 residues. Germline V CDR1 and CDR2: SEHNR, FQNEAQ (reference sequence).

J is TRBJ1-2 and V is TRBV28; D gene unclear. CDR3 length equals 13 residues. The germline CDR1 and CDR2 sequences are MDHEN and SYDVKM. The V end was cut by 2 bases, the J end by 2 bases, with 6 bases between. This CDR3 is CASSLRENYGYTF. CDR3 coding DNA: TGTGCCAGCAGTTTACGGGAAAACTATGGCTACACCTTC.

Regarding this clonotype: At one of its ends the junction is not consistent with the germline gene, which may arise from a read error. The rearrangement joins TRBV5-6 to TRBJ2-7; 8 bases are a match to TRBD1. Germline loops: CDR1 SGHDT, CDR2 YYEEEE. This CDR3 spans 15 amino acids. CDR3 DNA sequence: TGCGCCAGCAGCCAGAGGACAGGGCGGTCGAGGGAGCAGTACTTC. Its protein is CASSQRTGRSREQYF.

This clonotype is classed as medium-sized (0.01 to 0.1%). V gene TRBV15 combines with J gene TRBJ2-3, with 8 bases lining up with TRBD1. CDR1 is LNHNV, CDR2 YYDKDF, per germline (reference sequence). The junction had 5 bases not matched to a gene; V was cut back by 0 bases and J by 6 bases. This CDR3 spans 15 amino acids. The CDR3 sequence: CATSREGRGLDTQYF. The CDR3 nucleotides read TGTGCCACCAGCAGAGAGGGCAGGGGGCTTGATACGCAGTATTTT.

V and J are TRBV24-1 and TRBJ1-1; the D is unclear. Trimming left V 5 bases short and J 6 bases short, with 18 bases between. The CDR3 has 15 amino acids. The germline V gene encodes CDR1 KGHDR and CDR2 SFDVKD. The CDR3 spells CATSVGESEIAEAFF. DNA of the CDR3: TGTGCCACCAGTGTTGGGGAGAGCGAAATCGCTGAAGCTTTCTTT.

This clonotype was counted a few times. V is TRBV10-3 and J is TRBJ2-3; a weak D match, TRBD1 (5 bases). The germline V gene has CDR1 ENHRY and CDR2 SYGVKD. Trimming took 5 bases from V and 4 from J, leaving 13 bases between them. There are 14 residues in the CDR3. DNA of the CDR3: TGTGCCATCAGTCGTGCAGGGTTGTCAGATACGCAGTATTTT. Protein sequence: CAISRAGLSDTQYF.

This chain joins TRBV24-1 and TRBJ1-4; 9 nucleotides line up with TRBD1. In germline, CDR1 is KGHDR, CDR2 SFDVKD. This CDR3 spans 15 amino acids. Unmatched junction bases numbered 6, after V lost 4 bases and J lost 7 bases. CDR3: CATSEPGQGGEKLFF. Here the CDR3 DNA reads TGTGCCACCAGTGAACCGGGACAGGGTGGTGAAAAACTGTTTTTT.

The chain links TRBV7-9 to TRBJ2-7, with 9 bases aligning to TRBD1. The CDR3 spans 14 residues. Germline V gives CDR1 SEHNR, CDR2 FQNEAQ (reference sequence). Trimming cost V 1 base and J 2 bases; bases outside gene matches: 0. The DNA for the CDR3 is TGTGCCAGCAGCTTAGACAGGGGGCCCTACGAGCAGTACTTC. Translation: CASSLDRGPYEQYF.

This clonotype qualifies as medium-sized. This chain joins TRBV29-1 and TRBJ2-7; 7 nucleotides line up with TRBD2. Germline V gene lookup returns CDR1 SQVTM and CDR2 ANQGSEA. The CDR3 totals 14 residues. V was clipped by 0 bases and J by 0 bases; unmatched bases: 2. CDR3 loop: CSVEDGGGSYEQYF. CDR3 nucleotides: TGCAGCGTTGAAGACGGCGGGGGCTCCTACGAGCAGTACTTC.

In this sample, this clonotype turned up a few times. The chain has TRBV10-3 and TRBJ1-2; D not resolved. The germline CDR1 and CDR2 sequences are ENHRY and SYGVKD. V lost 4 bases, J lost 4 bases, and 13 bases lay in between. The CDR3 length is 14 residues. DNA for the CDR3: TGTGCCATCAGTGGTGATAAGAGAGCCTATGGCTACACCTTC. Encoded protein: CAISGDKRAYGYTF.

By proportion, this clonotype is medium-sized. The chain carries TRBV5-4 and TRBJ2-7; D gene uncertain. V was shortened by 1 base and J by 2 bases, with 7 bases between the two germline ends. Germline assignment: CDR1 SGHNT and CDR2 YYREEE (reference sequence). The CDR3 sequence is 13 residues long. CDR3 bases: TGTGCCAGCAGCTTGATGGCAGCCTACGAGCAGTACTTC. Amino acid sequence: CASSLMAAYEQYF.

This chain links TRBV19 with TRBJ1-5, with 11 bases that match TRBD1. V shed 7 bases and J 6 bases; nucleotides not matched to a gene: 17. Germline CDR1 is LNHDA and CDR2 is SQIVND (reference sequence). This CDR3 spans 18 amino acids. The CDR3 DNA reads TGTGCCAGTAATTCCCCGCAACTTTGGACAGGGGGCTTTCAGCCCCAGCATTTT. As protein: CASNSPQLWTGGFQPQHF.

The chain joins TRBV6-5 to TRBJ1-5, with D tentatively TRBD1 (6 bases). V was shortened by 10 bases and J by 1 base, with 14 bases between the two germline ends. The germline CDR1 and CDR2 sequences are MNHEY and SVGAGI. The CDR3 runs 14 residues. The CDR3 bases are TGTGCCACCGACAGGAGTCTAAGCAATCAGCCCCAGCATTTT. Protein: CATDRSLSNQPQHF.

As DNA, the CDR3 is TGTGCCAGCAGCTTGGACAGGGCCGTTTCCTACGAGCAGTACTTC. Amino acids: CASSLDRAVSYEQYF. The genes are TRBV7-2 and TRBJ2-7, with 8 bases aligning to TRBD1. CDR1 and CDR2 (germline): SGHTA, FQGNSA. CDR3 length: 15 amino acids. The J segment lost 1 base and the V segment lost 3 bases, leaving 5 bases of the junction unmatched.

This clonotype was detected a few times. The chain combines TRBV4-3 with TRBJ1-4; 8 bases match TRBD1. The CDR3 spans 14 residues. The V segment lost 6 bases and the J segment 5 bases; nucleotides outside the gene matches: 5. Germline CDR1 LGHNA, CDR2 YSLEER. CDR3 sequence (DNA): TGCGCCAGCAGTCTCCACAGGGGGAATGAAAAACTGTTTTTT. Its protein is CASSLHRGNEKLFF.

The CDR3 loop is CASSGGLAGAPSTDTQYF. As DNA, the CDR3 is TGTGCCAGTAGTGGGGGACTAGCGGGGGCCCCTAGCACAGATACGCAGTATTTT. The chain uses TRBV19 and TRBJ2-3; 14 bases fit TRBD2. Germline V gene sequence: CDR1 LNHDA, CDR2 SQIVND (reference sequence). The CDR3 has 18 residues. With V trimmed by 5 bases and J by 0 bases, 7 bases remained unmatched. The full variable domain, its missing parts supplied by reference TRBV19 and TRBJ2-3, is DGGITQSPKYLFRKEGQNVTLSCEQNLNHDAMYWYRQDPGQGLRLIYYSQIVNDFQKGDIAEGYSVSREKKESFPLTVTSAQKNPTAFYLCASSGGLAGAPSTDTQYFGPGTRLTVL.